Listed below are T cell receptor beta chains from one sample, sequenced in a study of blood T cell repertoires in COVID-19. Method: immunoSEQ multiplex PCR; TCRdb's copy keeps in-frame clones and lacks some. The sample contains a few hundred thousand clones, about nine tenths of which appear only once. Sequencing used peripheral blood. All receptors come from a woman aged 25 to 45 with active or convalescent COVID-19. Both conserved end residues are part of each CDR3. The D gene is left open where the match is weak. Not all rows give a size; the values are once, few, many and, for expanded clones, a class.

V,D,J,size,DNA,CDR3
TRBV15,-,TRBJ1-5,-,TGTGCCACCAGCAGTGAAATCCTATGGGGGGTACGCAATCAGCCCCAGCATTTT,CATSSEILWGVRNQPQHF
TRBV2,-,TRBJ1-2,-,TGTGCCAGCAGTCTACAGGGCCTTACGCCTACCTTC,CASSLQGLTPTF
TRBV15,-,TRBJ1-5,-,TGTGCCACCAGCAGAGGTAGTGGCAGGATTAGCAATCAGCCCCAGCATTTT,CATSRGSGRISNQPQHF
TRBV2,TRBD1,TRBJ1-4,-,TGTGCCAGCAGTGCAAGAAGGGACAGGGACTCAAGGGGACATGTTTTT,CASSARRDRDSRGHVF
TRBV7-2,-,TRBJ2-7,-,TGTGCCAGCAGAAGGGGGTCGAACTCCTACGAGCAGTACTTC,CASRRGSNSYEQYF
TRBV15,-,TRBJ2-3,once,TGTGCCACCAGCATCGGTTCCGGGGGATGGGTGGGCACAGATACGCAGTATTTT,CATSIGSGGWVGTDTQYF
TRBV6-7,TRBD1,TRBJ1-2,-,TGTGCCAGCAGCCCAGGGGGATTTAACTATGGCTACACCTTC,CASSPGGFNYGYTF
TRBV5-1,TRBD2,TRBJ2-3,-,TGCGCCAGCAGAACCCCTAGCGGGGGGGCGACAGATACGCAGTATTTT,CASRTPSGGATDTQYF
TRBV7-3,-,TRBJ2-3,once,TGTGCCAGCAGCACCCAGGGCACAGATACGCAGTATTTT,CASSTQGTDTQYF
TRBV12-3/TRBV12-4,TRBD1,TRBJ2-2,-,TGTGCCAGCAACCGAGGGGGCCGCGGGGAGCTGTTTTTT,CASNRGGRGELFF
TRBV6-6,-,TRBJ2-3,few,TGTGCCAGCAGACAGGGCACAGATACGCAGTATTTT,CASRQGTDTQYF
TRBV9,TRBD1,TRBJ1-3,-,TGTGCCAGCAGCGTAGCAGGGGGCGGGAGTGGAAACACCATATATTTT,CASSVAGGGSGNTIYF
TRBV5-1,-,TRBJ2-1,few,TGCGCCAGCAGCTTGGACATTTCATCCTACAATGAGCAGTTCTTC,CASSLDISSYNEQFF
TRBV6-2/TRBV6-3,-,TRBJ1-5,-,TGTGCCAGCAGTCCCGACAGAGACAATCAGCCCCAGCATTTT,CASSPDRDNQPQHF
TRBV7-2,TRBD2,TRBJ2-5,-,TGTGCCAGCAGCAGTCTCAGCGGGGGGCGAGAAGAGACCCAGTACTTC,CASSSLSGGREETQYF
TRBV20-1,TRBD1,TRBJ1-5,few,TGCAGTGCTAGTCGGACAGGGGGATCTCAGCCCCAGCATTTT,CSASRTGGSQPQHF